The clone carrying this T cell receptor beta chain was counted between two and nine times. As yet, its antigen is unknown. Time point described: newly diagnosed GD, antithyroid drugs for less than 3 months. RNA from PBMCs was the source of the TCR library. The data stem from a study of regulatory T cells in long-lasting Graves disease. Study-wide results and caveats: TCR diversity was lower in persistent Graves' patients than in newly diagnosed ones.

Libraries of TCR beta came from iRepertoire HTBI primers plus Arm-PCR of CDR3 regions. TCRdb reanalysed the multiplex PCR reads using MiXCR and keeps one entry per CDR3 protein. This sample has roughly 380,000 distinct CDR3 sequences; over 15% occur once, and the top ten carry roughly 29%. The CDR3 is made up of 12 amino acids. V dropped 8 bases and J dropped 4 bases, with 9 bases sitting between them. Germline CDR1 reads SNHLY; CDR2 reads FYNNEI. This sample also belongs to another study, concerning T cells in Graves' hyperthyroidism and ophthalmopathy. That paper adds: Most expanded thyroid clonotypes above 0.001 also appeared in blood. Ophthalmopathy and stable hyperthyroidism were told apart by a 13 V-J model.

The chain combines TRBV2 with TRBJ2-1; no reliable D call. The sequence derives from a man aged 40-49 years with Graves disease. The input for sequencing was peripheral blood mononuclear cells (PBMCs), taken at new diagnosis, from a patient treated with antithyroid drugs. CDR3 region: CASGGVYNEQFF. CDR3 sequence (DNA): TGTGCCAGCGGTGGAGTTTACAATGAGCAGTTCTTC.